This T cell receptor beta chain was obtained from a study of human T cells and chemical hapten exposure. Study in general: It was small differences in pooled library volume that mainly caused per-sample TCR yields to vary.

This CDR3 has 14 amino acids. Germline CDR1 is MNHEY and CDR2 is SVGEGT. V was clipped by 4 bases and J by 4 bases, with 13 bases between them. This clonotype was detected many times. Attachment of unique molecular identifiers to individual cDNA molecules was performed in the library. TCRdb itself ran the 5' RACE reads through MiXCR, one entry per CDR3 protein. The table includes 110,000 to 150,000 distinct CDR3 sequences, about 4% detected once. Total RNA was isolated from unfractionated whole blood. The TCR was taken from a female donor in good health. This chain joins TRBV6-2 or TRBV6-3 and TRBJ1-2; D not certain. CDR3 coding DNA: TGTGCCAGCAGTTCCACAGTGACCCTCTATGGCTACACCTTC. Amino acids: CASSSTVTLYGYTF.